This T cell receptor (beta chain) is drawn from a study of T cell repertoires in cytomegalovirus infection. Study at large: Both a matching HLA type and CMV infection were indicated by public TCR beta signatures.

A word on this clonotype: Its antigen is not known.

Each CDR3 protein gets one entry after TCRdb re-called the reads with MiXCR. The data contain about 890,000 distinct CDR3 sequences, more than 25% of them singletons. The CDR3 contains 15 residues. Losses at the gene ends were 0 bases for V and 3 bases for J; bases not matched to a gene: 1. CDR1 and CDR2 (germline): MGHRA, YSYEKL. The sequencing here drew on cultured CD8+ T cells from PBMCs, taken from culture after CMV antigen stimulation. The sequence came from a human donor in good health (CMV status not recorded). Some clones in this sample may be carry-over from other donors' samples. The chain carries TRBV4-1 and TRBJ2-1; 8 bases match TRBD2. The CDR3 loop reads CASSQERGDYNEQFF. The CDR3 DNA is TGCGCCAGCAGCCAAGAGCGGGGGGACTACAATGAGCAGTTCTTC.